The T cell receptor beta chain described here comes from a study of blood T cell repertoires in COVID-19. Profiled with immunoSEQ multiplex PCR; TCRdb holds only in-frame clones, not every one. The table has over 11,000 clones, around 90% seen once. The CDR3 covers 15 residues. Germline loops: CDR1 SGHVS, CDR2 FQNEAQ. The V end was cut by 5 bases, the J end by 8 bases, with 18 bases between. This sequence originates from a human donor in a cohort sampled during active COVID-19. Source material: peripheral blood. The chain uses TRBV7-8 and TRBJ1-4; D is unclear. The CDR3 nucleotides read TGTGCCAGCAGCCGCCTAACCACCCCCGCAGAAAAACTGTTTTTT. It yields the protein CASSRLTTPAEKLFF.